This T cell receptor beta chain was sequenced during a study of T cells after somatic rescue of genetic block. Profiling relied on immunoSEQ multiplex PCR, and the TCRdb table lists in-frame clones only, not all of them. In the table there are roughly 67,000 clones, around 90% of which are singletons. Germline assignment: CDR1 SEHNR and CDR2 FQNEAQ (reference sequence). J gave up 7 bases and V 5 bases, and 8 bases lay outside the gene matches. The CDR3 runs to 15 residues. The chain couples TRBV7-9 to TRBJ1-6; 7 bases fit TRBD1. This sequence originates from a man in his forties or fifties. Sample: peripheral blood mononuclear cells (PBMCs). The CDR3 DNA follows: TGTGCCAGCAGCCAGCAGGGGGGGCTCAATTCACCCCTCCACTTT. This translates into CASSQQGGLNSPLHF.